Shown below are 17 T cell receptor beta chains from a single sample sequenced in a study of identical twins. TCRdb redid the calling of the 5' RACE reads with MiXCR, one entry per CDR3 protein. The data show some 760,000 distinct CDR3 sequences, 18% seen once. These same records also appear under a second study, on T cells expressing NK-cell markers.

Sequences were obtained from PBMCs. These receptors came from a woman under 30 in good health.

The V call is TRBV6-1, the J call TRBJ1-2, with no clear D. This CDR3 is built from 15 residues. Trimming pared 7 bases from V and 2 bases from J, leaving 17 bases between. Germline V lookup: CDR1 MNHNS, CDR2 SASEGT. The CDR3 loop is CASTPRSGINYGYTF. The CDR3 DNA reads TGTGCCAGCACTCCTAGGAGCGGAATCAACTATGGCTACACCTTC.

This clonotype showed up just a few times. The chain recombines TRBV29-1 with TRBJ2-1, with a possible D match to TRBD1 (6 bases). The V end lost 4 bases, the J end lost 0 bases, and 7 bases lay between the germline ends. This CDR3 spans 13 amino acids. Germline CDR1 reads SQVTM; CDR2 reads ANQGSEA. CDR3 coding DNA: TGCAGCGTTGGGGACACCTCCTACAATGAGCAGTTCTTC. It is translated as CSVGDTSYNEQFF.

The sample holds a few counts of this clonotype. The rearrangement uses TRBV6-2 or TRBV6-3 and TRBJ2-1, with D unclear. CDR1 and CDR2 (germline): MNHEY, SVGEGT. The CDR3 spans 11 residues. Trimming took off 6 bases at V and 10 bases at J, with 10 bases between the two ends. Here the CDR3 DNA reads TGTGCCAGCAGCCACGGGCGGGAGCAGTTCTTC. This codes for CASSHGREQFF.

V and J are TRBV20-1 and TRBJ2-3, with TRBD2 matching 7 bases. Germline CDR1 is DFQATT and CDR2 is SNEGSKA (reference sequence). V was clipped by 3 bases and J by 9 bases; unmatched bases: 12. The CDR3 contains 14 residues. CDR3 sequence: CSASIAGVVGTQYF. DNA of the CDR3: TGCAGTGCTAGTATTGCGGGAGTGGTCGGGACGCAGTATTTT.

The gene calls are TRBV7-3 and TRBJ1-2, with D perhaps matching TRBD1 (5 bases). V gave up 5 bases and J gave up 2 bases, with 15 bases separating them. The CDR3 has 15 amino acids. Germline CDR1 is SGHTA and CDR2 is FQGTGA. This CDR3 reads CASSPLGGSNYGYTF. The CDR3 DNA sequence: TGTGCCAGCAGCCCCCTGGGGGGGTCCAACTATGGCTACACCTTC.

This clonotype was observed a few times. CDR3 in DNA: TGTGCCAGCAGCCAGGGGTCCCAGGGCTATGGCTACACCTTC. It encodes CASSQGSQGYGYTF. This chain links TRBV3-1 with TRBJ1-2; perhaps TRBD1 as D (5 bases). This CDR3 is built from 14 residues. V lost 3 bases and J 4 bases, leaving 12 bases between the germline ends. Germline assignment: CDR1 LGHDT and CDR2 YNNKEL (reference sequence).

This clonotype occurred a few times. This chain uses TRBV4-1 with TRBJ2-5; TRBD1 matches 7 bases. The V segment lost 0 bases and the J segment 2 bases; nucleotides outside the gene matches: 6. The CDR3 is 16 residues long. The germline V gene has CDR1 MGHRA and CDR2 YSYEKL. The CDR3 loop is CASSQDRTGGQETQYF. DNA for the CDR3: TGCGCCAGCAGCCAAGATCGGACAGGTGGACAAGAGACCCAGTACTTC.

This clonotype was counted only a few times. The J gene is TRBJ2-1, the V gene TRBV29-1, with D hard to call. V lost 5 bases to trimming and J lost 0 bases, with 17 bases between them. CDR1 is SQVTM, CDR2 ANQGSEA, per germline. This CDR3 is 16 amino acids long. CDR3 region: CSVPLRDRNSYNEQFF. The CDR3 DNA is TGCAGCGTTCCCCTCCGAGACCGAAACTCCTACAATGAGCAGTTCTTC.

The chain links TRBV11-2 to TRBJ2-7; TRBD2 is a possible D gene (6 bases). This CDR3 region has 13 residues. Germline loops: CDR1 SGHAT, CDR2 FQNNGV. Between the trimmed V and J ends, which lost 5 bases and 5 bases, there was a span of 13 bases. DNA of the CDR3: TGTGCCAGCAGCCCGGGGGTGAGCCACGAGCAGTACTTC. Translating it yields CASSPGVSHEQYF.

The table lists this clonotype with a few counts. V and J are TRBV3-1 and TRBJ2-7; 8 bases map to TRBD2. From germline, CDR1 is LGHDT and CDR2 YNNKEL (reference sequence). This CDR3 comprises 15 residues. V shed 6 bases and J 0 bases; nucleotides not matched to a gene: 7. The CDR3 protein is CASSPIAGPSYEQYF. The CDR3 DNA sequence: TGTGCCAGCAGTCCAATAGCGGGGCCCTCCTACGAGCAGTACTTC.

This clonotype was detected a few times. The rearrangement joins TRBV12-3 or TRBV12-4 to TRBJ2-2; D ambiguous. CDR3 length: 16 residues. The V gene lost 7 bases and the J gene lost 2 bases, with 17 bases spanning the gap. The CDR3, as DNA: TGTGCCAGCATCCCTACTCCTAGTCTAAACACCGGGGAGCTGTTTTTT. Translating gives CASIPTPSLNTGELFF.

This clonotype was seen only a few times. This chain links TRBV30 with TRBJ2-3; 7 bases fit TRBD2. This CDR3 contains 15 residues. With 0 bases clipped from V and 4 bases from J, the junction kept 7 bases outside the gene matches. Germline values: CDR1 GTSNPN, CDR2 SVGIG (reference sequence). Here the CDR3 DNA reads TGTGCCTGGAGTGTATTCCTAGCGGACTCAGATACGCAGTATTTT. The encoded protein is CAWSVFLADSDTQYF.

This clonotype was detected only a few times. The chain links TRBV4-1 to TRBJ2-5, with 8 bases that match TRBD1. The CDR3 totals 14 residues. CDR1 MGHRA and CDR2 YSYEKL come from the germline V gene. The V and J ends lost 1 base and 5 bases, in that order; junction bases with no gene match: 3. Here the CDR3 reads CASSQGTGWETQYF. In nucleotides, the CDR3 is TGCGCCAGCAGCCAAGGGACAGGGTGGGAGACCCAGTACTTC.

The genes are TRBV7-6 and TRBJ2-2; possible D gene TRBD2, 6 bases. Germline loops: CDR1 SGHVS, CDR2 FNYEAQ. V lost 4 bases, J lost 4 bases, and 13 bases lay in between. CDR3 length: 15 residues. The CDR3 here is CASSSLGRGTGELFF. The CDR3 nucleotides are TGTGCCAGCAGCTCCCTCGGGCGGGGCACCGGGGAGCTGTTTTTT.

This clonotype occurred once. The rearrangement links TRBV10-3 to TRBJ2-3; tentative D call: TRBD2 (6 bases). V was trimmed by 6 bases and J by 2 bases, leaving 15 bases between them. The CDR3 sequence is 15 residues long. Germline lookup yields CDR1 ENHRY and CDR2 SYGVKD. The CDR3: CAISPRADYTDTQYF. Here the CDR3 DNA reads TGTGCCATCAGCCCTCGAGCGGACTACACAGATACGCAGTATTTT.

This clonotype was observed a handful of times. The rearrangement links TRBV6-1 to TRBJ2-5; maybe TRBD2 (5 bases). This CDR3 is built from 15 residues. The germline V gene has CDR1 MNHNS and CDR2 SASEGT. Trimming took 2 bases from V and 5 from J, leaving 15 bases between them. The CDR3 is CASSEFREGRETQYF. CDR3 sequence (DNA): TGTGCCAGCAGTGAATTCCGAGAGGGTCGGGAGACCCAGTACTTC.

This clonotype was seen more than once but under ten times. The chain has TRBV29-1 and TRBJ2-2, with TRBD2 identical over 8 bases. Germline V gene lookup returns CDR1 SQVTM and CDR2 ANQGSEA. Trimming at V came to 8 bases and at J to 3 bases, leaving 8 bases not matched to a gene. The CDR3 extends over 14 amino acids. DNA for the CDR3: TGCAGCTATAGCGGGAATCCTGACACCGGGGAGCTGTTTTTT. This gives the protein CSYSGNPDTGELFF.